This T cell receptor (beta chain) was recorded in a study of CD8 T cells in ankylosing spondylitis. This CDR3 contains 14 residues. Germline-derived CDR1 and CDR2 are KGHSH and LQKENI. The germline V and J ends were trimmed by 1 base and 8 bases, with 12 bases remaining between them. This clonotype was observed a handful of times. Antigen: not known. Molecular-barcoded quantitative 5'-RACE produced these TCR beta libraries. TCRdb reanalysed the 5' RACE reads using MiXCR and keeps one entry per CDR3 protein. The sample consists of about 440,000 distinct CDR3 sequences, approximately 17% of them appearing once. Study findings and constraints: A subset of motif variants has previously been described in the synovial fluid and blood of reactive arthritis. CD8+ by phenotype, disease-linked clones were relatively rare in peripheral blood. There was a TCR beta motif, made of several highly homologous variants, that appeared characteristic of ankylosing spondylitis blood. The clones that were linked to disease were reported to be significantly enriched in matched synovial fluid samples from ankylosing spondylitis patients.

This chain joins TRBV18 and TRBJ2-1, with D unresolved. This receptor was taken from a male donor with ankylosing spondylitis. Sequenced material: blood, either unsorted or a sorted T cell fraction (not recorded which). CDR3 amino acids: CASSPRLVGDEQFF. The CDR3 nucleotides are TGTGCCAGCTCACCACGGTTAGTGGGCGATGAGCAGTTCTTC.